The T cell receptor beta chain under discussion was sequenced for a study of tumor-infiltrating lymphocytes in localized non-small cell lung cancer. The assay was immunoSEQ multiplex PCR, and TCRdb's table has in-frame clones only and misses some. Here the sample spans 6,500 to 7,500 clones, over 60% being singletons. The source is a human donor with non-small cell lung cancer. The material sequenced was uninvolved lung tissue not adjacent to the tumor.

The CDR3 sequence: CASSLALQGRYSTGELFF. For the CDR3, the DNA is TGTGCCAGCAGCTTAGCGCTCCAGGGGCGATATTCCACCGGGGAGCTGTTTTTT. The chain couples TRBV7-2 to TRBJ2-2, with a weak D call TRBD1 (6 bases). Germline CDR1 and CDR2: SGHTA and FQGNSA. V gave up 0 bases and J gave up 4 bases, with 18 bases separating them. The CDR3 is made up of 18 amino acids.